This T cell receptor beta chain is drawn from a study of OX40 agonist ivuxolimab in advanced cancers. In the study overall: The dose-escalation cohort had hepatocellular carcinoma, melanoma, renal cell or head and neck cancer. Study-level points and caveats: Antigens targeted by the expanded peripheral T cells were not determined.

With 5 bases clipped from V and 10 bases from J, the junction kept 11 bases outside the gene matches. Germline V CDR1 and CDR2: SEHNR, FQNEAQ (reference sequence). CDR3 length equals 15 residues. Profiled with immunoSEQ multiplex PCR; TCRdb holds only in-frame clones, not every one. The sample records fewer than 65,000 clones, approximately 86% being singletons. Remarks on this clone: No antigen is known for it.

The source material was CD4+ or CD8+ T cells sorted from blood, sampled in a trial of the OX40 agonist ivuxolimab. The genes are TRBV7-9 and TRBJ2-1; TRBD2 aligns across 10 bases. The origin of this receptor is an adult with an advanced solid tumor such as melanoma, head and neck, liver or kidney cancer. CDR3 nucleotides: TGTGCCAGCAGCCCGACTAGCGGGTGGCCCGGGGAGCAGTTCTTC. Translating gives CASSPTSGWPGEQFF. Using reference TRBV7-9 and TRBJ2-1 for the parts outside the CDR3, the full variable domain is DTGVSQNPRHKITKRGQNVTFRCDPISEHNRLYWYRQTLGQGPEFLTYFQNEAQLEKSRLLSDRFSAERPKGSFSTLEIQRTEQGDSAMYLCASSPTSGWPGEQFFGPGTRLTVL.